The T cell receptor (beta chain) described here comes from a study of PD-1 blockade in classical Hodgkin lymphoma. Study in general: Nivolumab was administered to patients intravenously at 3 mg/kg every 2 weeks.

Every patient was affected by relapse after autologous stem cell transplantation, while exposure to brentuximab vedotin was not uniform. Assay: immunoSEQ multiplex PCR; the TCRdb copy retains only in-frame clones and omits some. The sample has 21,000 or so clones; about 68% are singletons. Study outcomes and limitations: Reasons behind the repertoire differences stay unclear, perhaps disease activity or earlier therapy. Reports described newly diagnosed patients as having lower baseline TCR diversity than healthy donors.

A note on this clone: What it binds is unknown.

CDR1 is SEHNR and CDR2 is FQNEAQ in the germline V gene (reference sequence). Trimming pared 1 base from V and 4 bases from J, leaving 7 bases between. The CDR3 runs to 14 residues. The chain uses TRBV7-9 and TRBJ1-4; a possible D gene is TRBD1 (5 bases). Sequenced material: peripheral blood mononuclear cells (PBMCs), taken at baseline. The clonotype comes from a human donor with classical Hodgkin lymphoma. The CDR3 DNA sequence: TGTGCCAGCAGCTTAGGACAGAATAATGAAAAACTGTTTTTT. Its translation is CASSLGQNNEKLFF. The variable domain in full, with the rest retrieved from reference TRBV7-9 and TRBJ1-4, is DTGVSQNPRHKITKRGQNVTFRCDPISEHNRLYWYRQTLGQGPEFLTYFQNEAQLEKSRLLSDRFSAERPKGSFSTLEIQRTEQGDSAMYLCASSLGQNNEKLFFGSGTQLSVL.